This TCR beta chain comes out of a study of blood T cell repertoires in COVID-19. As for the study in general: The study drew acute and convalescent COVID-19 samples from the United States, Italy and Spain. Sources were T cells, B-cell-depleted T cells, or PBMCs; the material itself was cDNA or gDNA.

V gave up 5 bases and J gave up 2 bases, with 15 bases separating them. The germline gives CDR1 SEHNR, CDR2 FQNEAQ (reference sequence). The CDR3 consists of 16 residues. This clone was found a few times. Authors' processing steps: Researchers report that nucleated cell counts were estimated from reference gene primer amplification. Repertoires were generated with immunoSEQ multiplex PCR, while TCRdb's copy carries only in-frame clones and drops some. That table is the source of V, J and clone size, and D and trimming were worked out from the DNA. The sample includes roughly 260,000 clones, around 92% of them seen just once.

The sequenced material came from peripheral blood. The clonotype was recovered from a person aged 18 to 30 with COVID-19, enrolled during active disease. This chain links TRBV7-9 with TRBJ2-2; D might be TRBD1 (6 bases). CDR3 sequence (DNA): TGTGCCAGCAGCCAACTTGGGACAAAAAACACCGGGGAGCTGTTTTTT. It is translated as CASSQLGTKNTGELFF.